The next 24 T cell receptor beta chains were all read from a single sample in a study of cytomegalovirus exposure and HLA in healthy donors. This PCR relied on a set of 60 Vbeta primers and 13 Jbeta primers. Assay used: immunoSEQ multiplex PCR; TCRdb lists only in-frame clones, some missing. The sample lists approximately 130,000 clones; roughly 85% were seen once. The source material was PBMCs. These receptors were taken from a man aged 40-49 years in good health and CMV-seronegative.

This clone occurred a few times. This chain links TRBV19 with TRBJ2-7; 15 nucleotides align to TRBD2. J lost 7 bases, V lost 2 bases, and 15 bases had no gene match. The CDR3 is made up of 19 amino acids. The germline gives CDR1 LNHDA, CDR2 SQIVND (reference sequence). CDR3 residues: CASSIRGLAGGQVSVEQYF. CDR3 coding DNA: TGTGCCAGTAGTATAAGGGGACTAGCGGGAGGCCAGGTAAGCGTGGAGCAGTACTTC. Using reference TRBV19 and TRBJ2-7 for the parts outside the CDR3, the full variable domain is DGGITQSPKYLFRKEGQNVTLSCEQNLNHDAMYWYRQDPGQGLRLIYYSQIVNDFQKGDIAEGYSVSREKKESFPLTVTSAQKNPTAFYLCASSIRGLAGGQVSVEQYFGPGTRLTVT.

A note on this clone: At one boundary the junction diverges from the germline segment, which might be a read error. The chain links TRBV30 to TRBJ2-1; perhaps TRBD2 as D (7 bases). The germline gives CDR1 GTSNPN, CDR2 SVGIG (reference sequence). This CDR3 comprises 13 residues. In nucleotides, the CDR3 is TGTGCCTGGCGCGGGGGCTCCTTCAATGAGCAGTTCTTC. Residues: CAWRGGSFNEQFF.

Here the CDR3 DNA reads TGTGCCAGCAGCCTGGGGGGGGCCAATGAGCAGTTCTTC. This translates into CASSLGGANEQFF. This rearrangement joins TRBV7-8 to TRBJ2-1; possibly TRBD2 for D (7 bases). This CDR3 region has 13 residues. Deletions cut 5 bases from V and 6 bases from J, with 11 bases between. The germline V gene encodes CDR1 SGHVS and CDR2 FQNEAQ. Supplemented by reference TRBV7-8 and TRBJ2-1, the full variable domain reads GAGVSQSPRYKVAKRGQDVALRCDPISGHVSLFWYQQALGQGPEFLTYFQNEAQLDKSGLPSDRFFAERPEGSVSTLKIQRTQQEDSAVYLCASSLGGANEQFFGPGTRLTVL.

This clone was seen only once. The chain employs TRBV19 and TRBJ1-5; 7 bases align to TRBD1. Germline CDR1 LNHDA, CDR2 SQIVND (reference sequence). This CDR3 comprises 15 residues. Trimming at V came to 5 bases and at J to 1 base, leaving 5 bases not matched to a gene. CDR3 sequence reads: CASSPPGGSNQPQHF. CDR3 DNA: TGTGCCAGTAGTCCGCCAGGGGGAAGCAATCAGCCCCAGCATTTT. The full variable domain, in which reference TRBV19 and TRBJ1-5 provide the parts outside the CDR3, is DGGITQSPKYLFRKEGQNVTLSCEQNLNHDAMYWYRQDPGQGLRLIYYSQIVNDFQKGDIAEGYSVSREKKESFPLTVTSAQKNPTAFYLCASSPPGGSNQPQHFGDGTRLSIL.

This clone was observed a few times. The CDR3 region is CASSLLWTSGRASNEQFF. The CDR3 bases are TGTGCCAGCTCACTTTTATGGACTAGCGGGAGGGCCAGTAATGAGCAGTTCTTC. The chain combines TRBV18 with TRBJ2-1; 15 positions agree with TRBD2. V shed 4 bases, J shed 7 bases, and the junction held 11 bases outside the gene matches. CDR1 is KGHSH and CDR2 is LQKENI in the germline V gene. The CDR3 totals 18 residues.

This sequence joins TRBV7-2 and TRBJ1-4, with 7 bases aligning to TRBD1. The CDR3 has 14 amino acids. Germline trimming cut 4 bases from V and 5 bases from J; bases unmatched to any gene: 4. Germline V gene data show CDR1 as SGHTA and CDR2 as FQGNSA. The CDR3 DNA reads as TGTGCCAGCAGCTACCGGGACAGAAATGAAAAACTGTTTTTT. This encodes CASSYRDRNEKLFF.

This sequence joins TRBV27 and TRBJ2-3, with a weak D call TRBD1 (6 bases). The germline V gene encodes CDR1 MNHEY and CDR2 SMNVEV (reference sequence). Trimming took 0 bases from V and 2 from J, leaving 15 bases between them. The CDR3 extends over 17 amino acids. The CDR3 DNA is TGTGCCAGCAGTTTATCGAGTCTGGGACAACCCACAGATACGCAGTATTTT. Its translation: CASSLSSLGQPTDTQYF.

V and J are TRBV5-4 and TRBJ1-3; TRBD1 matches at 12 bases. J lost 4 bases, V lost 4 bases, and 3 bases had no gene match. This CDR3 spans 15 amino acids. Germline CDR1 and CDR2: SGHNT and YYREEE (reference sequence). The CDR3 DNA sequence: TGTGCCAGCAGCAGGGACAGGGGGCGAGGAAACACCATATATTTT. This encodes CASSRDRGRGNTIYF.

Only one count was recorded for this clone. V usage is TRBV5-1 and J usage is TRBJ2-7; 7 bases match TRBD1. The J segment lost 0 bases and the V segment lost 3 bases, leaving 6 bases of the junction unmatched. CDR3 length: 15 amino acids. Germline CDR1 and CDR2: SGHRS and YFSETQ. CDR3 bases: TGCGCCAGCAGCTGGATGACAGGGTCCTCCTACGAGCAGTACTTC. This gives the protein CASSWMTGSSYEQYF.

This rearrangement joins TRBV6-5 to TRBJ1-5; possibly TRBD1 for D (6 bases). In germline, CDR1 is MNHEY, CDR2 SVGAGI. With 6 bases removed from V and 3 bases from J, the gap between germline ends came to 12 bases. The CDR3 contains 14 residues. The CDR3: CASSPYRANQPQHF. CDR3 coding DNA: TGTGCCAGCAGCCCATACAGGGCCAATCAGCCCCAGCATTTT.

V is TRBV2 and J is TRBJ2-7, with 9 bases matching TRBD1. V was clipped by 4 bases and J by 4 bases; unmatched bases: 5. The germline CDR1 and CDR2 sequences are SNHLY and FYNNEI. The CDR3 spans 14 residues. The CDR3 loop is CASSAQQGAYEQYF. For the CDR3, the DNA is TGTGCCAGCAGTGCCCAACAGGGGGCATACGAGCAGTACTTC.

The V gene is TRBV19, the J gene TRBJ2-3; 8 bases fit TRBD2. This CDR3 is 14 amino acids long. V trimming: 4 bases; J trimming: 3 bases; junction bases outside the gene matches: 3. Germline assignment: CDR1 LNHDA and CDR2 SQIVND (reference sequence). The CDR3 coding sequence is TGTGCCAGTAGTAGGTCTAGCGGGACAGATACGCAGTATTTT. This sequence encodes CASSRSSGTDTQYF.

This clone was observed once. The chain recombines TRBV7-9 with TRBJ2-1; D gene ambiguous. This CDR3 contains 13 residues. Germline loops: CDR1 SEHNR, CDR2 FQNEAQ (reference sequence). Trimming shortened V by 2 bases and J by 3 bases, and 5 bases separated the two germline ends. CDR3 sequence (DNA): TGTGCCAGCAGCTTAAACAGCTACAATGAGCAGTTCTTC. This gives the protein CASSLNSYNEQFF.

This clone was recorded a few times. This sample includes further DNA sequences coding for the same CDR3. CDR3 amino acids: CASSLGTGTDTQYF. CDR3 nucleotide sequence: TGCGCCAGCAGCTTAGGGACAGGCACAGATACGCAGTATTTT. This chain links TRBV5-1 with TRBJ2-3; TRBD1 agrees at 7 bases. The CDR3 covers 14 residues. Unmatched junction bases numbered 1, after V lost 2 bases and J lost 1 base. Germline V gene sequence: CDR1 SGHRS, CDR2 YFSETQ.

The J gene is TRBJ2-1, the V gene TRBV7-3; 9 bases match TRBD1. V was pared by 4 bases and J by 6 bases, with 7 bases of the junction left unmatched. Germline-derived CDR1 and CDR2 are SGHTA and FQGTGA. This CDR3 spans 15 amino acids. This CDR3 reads CASSSTGGLSNEQFF. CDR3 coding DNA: TGTGCCAGCAGCTCGACAGGGGGACTCAGCAATGAGCAGTTCTTC.

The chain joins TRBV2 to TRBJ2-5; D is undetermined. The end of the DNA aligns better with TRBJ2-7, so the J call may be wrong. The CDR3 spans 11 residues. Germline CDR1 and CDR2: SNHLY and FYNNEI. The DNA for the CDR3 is TGTGCCAGCAGAGGAGTTGGCGAGCAGTACTTC. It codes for CASRGVGEQYF.

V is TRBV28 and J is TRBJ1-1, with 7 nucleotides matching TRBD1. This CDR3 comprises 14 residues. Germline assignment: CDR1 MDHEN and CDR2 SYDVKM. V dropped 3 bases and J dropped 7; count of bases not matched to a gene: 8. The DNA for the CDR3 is TGTGCCAGCAGTTTTCCGGGACAGAGGTTTGAAGCTTTCTTT. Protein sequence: CASSFPGQRFEAFF. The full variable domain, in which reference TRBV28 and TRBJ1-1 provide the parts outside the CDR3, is DVKVTQSSRYLVKRTGEKVFLECVQDMDHENMFWYRQDPGLGLRLIYFSYDVKMKEKGDIPEGYSVSREKKERFSLILESASTNQTSMYLCASSFPGQRFEAFFGQGTRLTVV.

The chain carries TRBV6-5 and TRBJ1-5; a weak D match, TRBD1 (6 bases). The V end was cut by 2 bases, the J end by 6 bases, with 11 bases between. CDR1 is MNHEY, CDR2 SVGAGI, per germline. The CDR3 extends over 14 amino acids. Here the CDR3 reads CASSYGGSSQPQHF. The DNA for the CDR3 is TGTGCCAGCAGTTACGGGGGCTCTAGTCAGCCCCAGCATTTT.

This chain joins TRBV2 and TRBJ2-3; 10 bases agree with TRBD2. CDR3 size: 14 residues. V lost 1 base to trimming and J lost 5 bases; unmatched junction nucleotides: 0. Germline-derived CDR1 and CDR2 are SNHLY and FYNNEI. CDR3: CASSEGLAGDTQYF. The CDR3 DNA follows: TGTGCCAGCAGTGAAGGACTAGCGGGAGATACGCAGTATTTT.

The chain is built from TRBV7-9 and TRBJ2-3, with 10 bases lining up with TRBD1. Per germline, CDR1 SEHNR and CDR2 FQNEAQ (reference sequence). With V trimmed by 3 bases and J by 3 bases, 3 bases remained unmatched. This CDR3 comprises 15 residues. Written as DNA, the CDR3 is TGTGCCAGCAGCTTCTCGGGACAGGGGACAGATACGCAGTATTTT. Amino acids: CASSFSGQGTDTQYF. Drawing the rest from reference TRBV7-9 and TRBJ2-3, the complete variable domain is DTGVSQNPRHKITKRGQNVTFRCDPISEHNRLYWYRQTLGQGPEFLTYFQNEAQLEKSRLLSDRFSAERPKGSFSTLEIQRTEQGDSAMYLCASSFSGQGTDTQYFGPGTRLTVL.

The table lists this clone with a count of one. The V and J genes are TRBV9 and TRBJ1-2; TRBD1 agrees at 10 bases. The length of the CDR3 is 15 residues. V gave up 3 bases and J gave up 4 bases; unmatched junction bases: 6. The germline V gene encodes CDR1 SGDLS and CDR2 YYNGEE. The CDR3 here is CASSATDRGPYGYTF. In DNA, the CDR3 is TGTGCCAGCAGCGCCACCGACAGGGGGCCCTATGGCTACACCTTC.

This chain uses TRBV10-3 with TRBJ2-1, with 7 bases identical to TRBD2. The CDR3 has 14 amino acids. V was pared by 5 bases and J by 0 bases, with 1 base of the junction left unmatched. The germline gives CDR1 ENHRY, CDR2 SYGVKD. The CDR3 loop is CAISLADSYNEQFF. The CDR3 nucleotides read TGTGCCATCAGTCTAGCGGACTCCTACAATGAGCAGTTCTTC.

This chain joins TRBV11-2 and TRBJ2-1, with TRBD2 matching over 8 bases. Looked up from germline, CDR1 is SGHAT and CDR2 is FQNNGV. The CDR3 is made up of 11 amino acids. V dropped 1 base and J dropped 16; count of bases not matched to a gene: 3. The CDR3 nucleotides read TGTGCCAGCAGCTTAGTCGGGGGGGGTTTCTTC. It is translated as CASSLVGGGFF.

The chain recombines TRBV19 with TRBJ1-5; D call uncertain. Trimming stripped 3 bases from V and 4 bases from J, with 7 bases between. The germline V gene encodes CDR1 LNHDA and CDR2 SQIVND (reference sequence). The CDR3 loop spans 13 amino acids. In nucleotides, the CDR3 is TGTGCCAGTAGTATCGAGGGAAATCAGCCCCAGCATTTT. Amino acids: CASSIEGNQPQHF.